One T cell receptor (beta chain) is described in this entry. Antigen: not known. The data are from a study of identical twins. Study results and caveats: Cord blood beta clonotypes present at high abundance carried fewer insertions; no such pattern appeared in memory repertoires.

Germline V gives CDR1 SGHAT, CDR2 FQNNGV. The CDR3 loop spans 16 amino acids. Germline trimming cut 3 bases from V and 6 bases from J; bases unmatched to any gene: 5. From the 5' RACE reads, TCRdb called clonotypes with MiXCR, one entry per CDR3 protein. Seen here are roughly 690,000 distinct CDR3 sequences, 21% observed once, and the top ten hold around 4.5%. These data were also reused for a study on T cells expressing NK-cell markers. That work states: From sorted CD3+CD56+NKG2C+, CD3+CD56+NKG2C- and CD3+CD56-NKG2C+ T cells came the TCR beta repertoires. Questions lingered over whether expanded NKG2C+ T cell clones were HCMV-specific.

The TCR was taken from a woman aged 18-35 years in good health. The sequenced sample consisted of PBMCs. The rearrangement joins TRBV11-2 to TRBJ2-5; 15 bases agree with TRBD2. CDR3 bases: TGTGCCAGCAGCTTCCCCGGGACTAGCGGGAGGAAGACCCAGTACTTC. Translating gives CASSFPGTSGRKTQYF.